Listed below are T cell receptor beta chains from one sample, sequenced in a study of T cell changes during pregnancy in multiple sclerosis. Using immunoSEQ multiplex PCR, the repertoire was profiled, and TCRdb retains in-frame clones only, with some absent. The sample lists about 68,000 clones; less than 95% were seen once. Here the sequenced sample was peripheral blood, taken in the third trimester of pregnancy. The source is a female donor with multiple sclerosis, enrolled in a pregnancy study. The CDR3 runs from the conserved cysteine through the conserved F or W. D genes are given only for firm matches. Not every row has a clone size; where given, it reads once, few, many or a size class.

V	D	size	J	DNA	CDR3
TRBV18	-	-	TRBJ1-3	TGTGCCAGCTCACTCCACGGACTGACAGGCGGCCTGGGATACACCATATATTTT	CASSLHGLTGGLGYTIYF
TRBV7-3	-	-	TRBJ1-1	TGTGCCAGCAGCTCTGGACAGATGAACACTGAAGCTTTCTTT	CASSSGQMNTEAFF
TRBV5-5	TRBD2	-	TRBJ2-2	TGTGCCAGCAGTTTTCTAGCGGGGGGAGGCACCGGGGAGCTGTTTTTT	CASSFLAGGGTGELFF
TRBV6-5	TRBD1	-	TRBJ1-1	TGTGCCAGCGCCAGGGGGGACACTGAAGCTTTCTTT	CASARGDTEAFF
TRBV2	-	-	TRBJ2-7	TGTGCCAGCAGTGAAGCGAAGGTGAGGGGGGGCGAGCAGTACTTC	CASSEAKVRGGEQYF
TRBV7-3	TRBD2	-	TRBJ2-3	TGTGCCAGCAGCTTAAGCGGGGGGGCCGGGGATACGCAGTATTTT	CASSLSGGAGDTQYF
TRBV29-1	-	-	TRBJ2-7	TGCAGCGTTGTGGGGGCGTACGAGCAGTACTTC	CSVVGAYEQYF
TRBV27	TRBD1	-	TRBJ1-2	TGTGCCAGCAGTACCTACCTTGGGACAGGGGACCGATATGGCTACACCTTC	CASSTYLGTGDRYGYTF
TRBV7-8	-	-	TRBJ1-6	TGTGCCAGCAGCTTAACAGGGAATTCACCCCTCCACTTT	CASSLTGNSPLHF
TRBV15	TRBD1	-	TRBJ1-1	TGTGCCACCAGCACCCGACAGGGGTGGGACACTGAAGCTTTCTTT	CATSTRQGWDTEAFF
TRBV6-4	-	-	TRBJ2-2	TGTGCCAGCAGTGTCAGGGGGAACACCGGGGAGCTGTTTTTT	CASSVRGNTGELFF
TRBV28	TRBD1	-	TRBJ2-2	TGTGCCAGCAGTTTATGGACAGGGGGGGCAAAAGTCACCGGGGAGCTGTTTTTT	CASSLWTGGAKVTGELFF
TRBV11-2	-	-	TRBJ2-3	TGTGCCAGCAGCTGGACTGGGGCAGATACGCAGTATTTT	CASSWTGADTQYF
TRBV6-1	-	-	TRBJ1-3	TGTGCCAGCAGTGAATACAGCTCTGGAAACACCATATATTTT	CASSEYSSGNTIYF
TRBV25-1	-	-	TRBJ2-7	TGTGCCAGCAGTGAGGCGAGCCAAGGGGGTTACGAGCAGTACTTC	CASSEASQGGYEQYF
TRBV5-6	-	-	TRBJ1-6	TGTGCCAGCAGCTTGGCCGGGGGTGTAGATTCACCCCTCCACTTT	CASSLAGGVDSPLHF
TRBV7-2	TRBD2	-	TRBJ2-3	TGTGCCAGCCTAGACAGACAGCGGGGGAGCACAGATACGCAGTATTTT	CASLDRQRGSTDTQYF
TRBV6-1	TRBD2	-	TRBJ2-7	TGTGCCAGCAGATCCGGGACTAGTGTATTCTACGAGCAGTACTTC	CASRSGTSVFYEQYF
TRBV2	TRBD1	once	TRBJ2-2	TGTGCCAGCAAATATGAATGGGGACAGGAGGAGAACACCGGGGAGCTGTTTTTT	CASKYEWGQEENTGELFF
TRBV29-1	-	-	TRBJ2-2	TGCAGCGTTGAAAGAGGTGGCGGGGAGCTGTTTTTT	CSVERGGGELFF
TRBV18	-	once	TRBJ1-5	TGTGCCAGCTCGGCAGGTGTTTTGCAGCCCCAGCATTTT	CASSAGVLQPQHF
TRBV11-2	-	-	TRBJ1-2	TGTGCCAGCAGCCCATTTGAGGGGGTGAGGCTTGGCTACACCTTC	CASSPFEGVRLGYTF